The clone carrying this T cell receptor (beta chain) was counted once. This entry belongs to a study of blood T cell repertoires in COVID-19. About the study: Researchers got acute and convalescent COVID-19 samples from the United States, Italy and Spain. T cells, B-cell-depleted T cells, or PBMCs provided the cDNA or gDNA that served as material.

As processed by the authors: Reference gene primer amplification gave nucleated cell count estimates. Only in-frame clones appear in the TCRdb table, and some are missing; sequencing was by immunoSEQ multiplex PCR. The V and J calls and clone size were taken over from that table, and D and trimming were inferred from the DNA. The sample contains roughly 60,000 clones, roughly 77% of which appear only once. The trim removed 3 bases at V and 6 bases at J, leaving 11 bases unmatched. This CDR3 region has 17 residues. Germline V gene lookup returns CDR1 SGHNT and CDR2 YYREEE (reference sequence). The TCR comes from a man older than 75 with acute or convalescent COVID-19. This chain joins TRBV5-4 and TRBJ2-3; TRBD2 agrees at 12 bases. Sequenced input: peripheral blood. This chain's CDR3 is CASSSGSSGGAVDTQYF. The CDR3 DNA is TGTGCCAGCAGCTCGGGGTCTAGCGGGGGGGCCGTGGATACGCAGTATTTT.